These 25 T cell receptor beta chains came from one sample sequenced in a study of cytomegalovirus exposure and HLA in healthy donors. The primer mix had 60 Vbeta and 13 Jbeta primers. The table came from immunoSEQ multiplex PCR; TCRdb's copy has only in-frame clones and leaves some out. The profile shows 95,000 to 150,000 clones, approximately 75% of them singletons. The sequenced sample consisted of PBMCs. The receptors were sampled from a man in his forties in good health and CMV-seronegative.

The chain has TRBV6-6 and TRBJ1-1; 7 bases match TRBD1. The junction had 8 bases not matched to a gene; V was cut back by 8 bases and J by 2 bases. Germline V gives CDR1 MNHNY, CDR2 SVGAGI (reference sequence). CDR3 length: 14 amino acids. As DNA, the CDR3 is TGTGCCAGCCGAGACAGGGACCAAAACACTGAAGCTTTCTTT. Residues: CASRDRDQNTEAFF.

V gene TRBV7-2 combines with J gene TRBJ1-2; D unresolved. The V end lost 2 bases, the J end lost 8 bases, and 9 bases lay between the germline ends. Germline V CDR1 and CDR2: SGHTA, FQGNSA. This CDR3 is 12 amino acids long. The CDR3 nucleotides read TGTGCCAGCAGCTTACAACGGGTGGGCTACACCTTC. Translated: CASSLQRVGYTF.

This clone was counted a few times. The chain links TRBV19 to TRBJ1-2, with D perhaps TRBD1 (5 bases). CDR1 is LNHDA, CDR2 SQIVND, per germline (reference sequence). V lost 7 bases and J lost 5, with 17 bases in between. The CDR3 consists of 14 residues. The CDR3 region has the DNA TGTGCCAGTACGCCGGGACTCACCATGTATGGCTACACCTTC. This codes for CASTPGLTMYGYTF.

The CDR3: CSVDIDPYF. Written as DNA, the CDR3 is TGCAGCGTCGACATAGATCCCTACTTC. The chain combines TRBV29-1 with TRBJ2-7; D not resolved. CDR1 and CDR2 from the germline V gene are SQVTM and ANQGSEA. CDR3 length: 9 residues. With 6 bases removed from V and 13 bases from J, the gap between germline ends came to 13 bases.

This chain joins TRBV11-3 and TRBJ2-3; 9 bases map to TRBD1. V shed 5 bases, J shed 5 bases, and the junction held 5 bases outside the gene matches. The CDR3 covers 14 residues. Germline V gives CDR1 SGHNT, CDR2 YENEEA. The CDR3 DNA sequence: TGTGCCAGCAGCCAGGGACAGGGAGGAGATACGCAGTATTTT. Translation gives CASSQGQGGDTQYF.

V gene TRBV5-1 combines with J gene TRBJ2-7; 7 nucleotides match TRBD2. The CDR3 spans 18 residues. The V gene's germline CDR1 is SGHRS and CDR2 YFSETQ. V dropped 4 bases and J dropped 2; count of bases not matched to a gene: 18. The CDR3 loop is CASSRTPQSGTITYEQYF. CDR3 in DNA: TGCGCCAGCAGCCGCACCCCACAGTCAGGGACTATTACCTACGAGCAGTACTTC.

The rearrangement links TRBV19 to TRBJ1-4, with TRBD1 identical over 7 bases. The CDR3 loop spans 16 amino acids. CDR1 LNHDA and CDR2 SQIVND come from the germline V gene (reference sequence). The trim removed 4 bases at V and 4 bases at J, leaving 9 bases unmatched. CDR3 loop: CASSTYLQGLNEKLFF. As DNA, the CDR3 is TGTGCCAGTAGTACCTACCTACAGGGGCTTAATGAAAAACTGTTTTTT.

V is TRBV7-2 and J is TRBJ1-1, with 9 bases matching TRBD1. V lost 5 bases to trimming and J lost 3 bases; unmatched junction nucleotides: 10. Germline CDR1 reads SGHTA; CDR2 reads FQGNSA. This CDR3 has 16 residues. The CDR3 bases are TGTGCCAGCAGCCTAGGGACAGGGTTCAGGTACACTGAAGCTTTCTTT. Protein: CASSLGTGFRYTEAFF.

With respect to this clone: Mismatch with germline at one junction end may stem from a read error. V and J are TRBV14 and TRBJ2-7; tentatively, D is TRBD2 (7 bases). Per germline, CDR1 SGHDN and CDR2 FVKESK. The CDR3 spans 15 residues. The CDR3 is CASSQGRGPLYEQYF. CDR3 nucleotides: TGTGCCAGCAGTCAAGGGCGGGGGCCCCTCTACGAGCAGTACTTC. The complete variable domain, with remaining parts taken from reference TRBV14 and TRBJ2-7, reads EAGVTQFPSHSVIEKGQTVTLRCDPISGHDNLYWYRRVMGKEIKFLLHFVKESKQDESGMPNNRFLAERTGGTYSTLKVQPAELEDSGVYFCASSQGRGPLYEQYFGPGTRLTVT.

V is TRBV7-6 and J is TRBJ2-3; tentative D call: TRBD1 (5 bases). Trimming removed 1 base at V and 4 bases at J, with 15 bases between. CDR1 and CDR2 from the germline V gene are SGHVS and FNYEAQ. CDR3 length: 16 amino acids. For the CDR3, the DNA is TGTGCCAGCAGCTTAGGCCAGGGTGTCCCCCCAGATACGCAGTATTTT. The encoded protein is CASSLGQGVPPDTQYF.

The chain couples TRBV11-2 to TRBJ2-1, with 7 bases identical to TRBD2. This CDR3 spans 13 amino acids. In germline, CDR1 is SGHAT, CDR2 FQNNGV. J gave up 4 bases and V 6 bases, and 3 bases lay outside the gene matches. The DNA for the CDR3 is TGTGCCAGCAGTCTAGCGGAGTACAATGAGCAGTTCTTC. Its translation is CASSLAEYNEQFF.

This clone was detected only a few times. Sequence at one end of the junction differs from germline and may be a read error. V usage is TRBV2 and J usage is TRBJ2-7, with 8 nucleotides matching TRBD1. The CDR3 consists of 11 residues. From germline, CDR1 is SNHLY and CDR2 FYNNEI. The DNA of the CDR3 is TGTGCCAGCAGGCCCCGGACAGGGACGCACTTC. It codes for CASRPRTGTHF.

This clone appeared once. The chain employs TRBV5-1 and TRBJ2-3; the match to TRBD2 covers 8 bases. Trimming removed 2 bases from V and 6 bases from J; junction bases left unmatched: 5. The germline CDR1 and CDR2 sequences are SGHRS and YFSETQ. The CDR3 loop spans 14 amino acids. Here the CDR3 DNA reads TGCGCCAGCAGCTTCCGGGGGGGCCTGGATACGCAGTATTTT. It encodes CASSFRGGLDTQYF.

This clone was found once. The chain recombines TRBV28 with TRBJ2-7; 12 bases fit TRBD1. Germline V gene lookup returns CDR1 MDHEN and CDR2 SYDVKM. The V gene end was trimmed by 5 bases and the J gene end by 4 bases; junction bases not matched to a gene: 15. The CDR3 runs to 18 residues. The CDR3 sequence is CASSGTQRSGQGAYEQYF. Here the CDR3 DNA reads TGTGCCAGCAGTGGAACCCAGAGGTCGGGACAGGGGGCTTACGAGCAGTACTTC.

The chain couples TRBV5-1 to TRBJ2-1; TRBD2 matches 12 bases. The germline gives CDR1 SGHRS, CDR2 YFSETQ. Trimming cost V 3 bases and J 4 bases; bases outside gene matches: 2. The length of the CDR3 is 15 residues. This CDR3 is CASSSSGGAYNEQFF. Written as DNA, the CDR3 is TGCGCCAGCAGCTCTAGCGGGGGGGCTTACAATGAGCAGTTCTTC.

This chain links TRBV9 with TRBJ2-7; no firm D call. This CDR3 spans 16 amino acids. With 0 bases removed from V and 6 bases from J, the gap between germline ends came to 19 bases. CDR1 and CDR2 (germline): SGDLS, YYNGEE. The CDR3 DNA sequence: TGTGCCAGCAGCGTAGAGGCGCAGGTAAACAACTTCGAGCAGTACTTC. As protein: CASSVEAQVNNFEQYF.

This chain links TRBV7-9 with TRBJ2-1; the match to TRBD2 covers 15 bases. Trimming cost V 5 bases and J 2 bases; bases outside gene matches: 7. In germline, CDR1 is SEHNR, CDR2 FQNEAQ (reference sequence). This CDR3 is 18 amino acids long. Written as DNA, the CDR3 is TGTGCCAGCAGCGGGACTAGCGGGGGGTCGGTCGCCTACAATGAGCAGTTCTTC. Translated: CASSGTSGGSVAYNEQFF.

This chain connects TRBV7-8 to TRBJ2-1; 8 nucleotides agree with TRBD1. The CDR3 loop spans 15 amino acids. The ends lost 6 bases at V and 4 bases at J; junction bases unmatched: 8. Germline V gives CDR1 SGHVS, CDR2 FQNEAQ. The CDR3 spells CASRQGTGSYNEQFF. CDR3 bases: TGTGCCAGCAGGCAGGGGACAGGTTCTTACAATGAGCAGTTCTTC.

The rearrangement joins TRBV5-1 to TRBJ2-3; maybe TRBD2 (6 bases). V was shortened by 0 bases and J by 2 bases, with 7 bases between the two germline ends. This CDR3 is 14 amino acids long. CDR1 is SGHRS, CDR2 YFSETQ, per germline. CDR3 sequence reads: CASSLGLDTDTQYF. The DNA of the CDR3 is TGCGCCAGCAGCTTGGGACTAGACACAGATACGCAGTATTTT.

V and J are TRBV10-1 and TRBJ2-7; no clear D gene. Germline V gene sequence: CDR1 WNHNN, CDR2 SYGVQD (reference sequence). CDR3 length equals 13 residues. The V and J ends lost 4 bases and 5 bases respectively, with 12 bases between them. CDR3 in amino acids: CASSGPGFNEQYF. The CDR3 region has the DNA TGCGCCAGCAGTGGTCCAGGCTTCAACGAGCAGTACTTC.

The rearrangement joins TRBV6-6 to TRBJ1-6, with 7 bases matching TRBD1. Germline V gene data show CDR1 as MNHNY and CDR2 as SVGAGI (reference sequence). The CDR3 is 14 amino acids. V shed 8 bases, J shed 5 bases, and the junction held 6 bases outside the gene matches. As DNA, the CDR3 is TGTGCCAGCGGCGAACAGGGGAATAATTCACCCCTCCACTTT. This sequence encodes CASGEQGNNSPLHF.

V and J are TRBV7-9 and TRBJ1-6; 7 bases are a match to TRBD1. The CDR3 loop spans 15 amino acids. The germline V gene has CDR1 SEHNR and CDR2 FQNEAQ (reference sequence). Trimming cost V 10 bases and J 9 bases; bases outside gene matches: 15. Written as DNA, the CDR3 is TGTGCCACCGCTCGGACAGGAGATGGGGTTTCACCCCTCCACTTT. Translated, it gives CATARTGDGVSPLHF.

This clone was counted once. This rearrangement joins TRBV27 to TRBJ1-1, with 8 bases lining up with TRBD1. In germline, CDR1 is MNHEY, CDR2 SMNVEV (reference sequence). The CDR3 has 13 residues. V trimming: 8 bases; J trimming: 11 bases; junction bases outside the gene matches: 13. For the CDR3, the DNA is TGTGCCAGCCAAATAGACAGGGGAGGTTTTGCTTTCTTT. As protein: CASQIDRGGFAFF.

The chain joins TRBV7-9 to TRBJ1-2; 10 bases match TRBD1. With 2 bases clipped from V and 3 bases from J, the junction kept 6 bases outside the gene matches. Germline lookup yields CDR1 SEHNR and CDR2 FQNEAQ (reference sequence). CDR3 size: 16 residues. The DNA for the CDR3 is TGTGCCAGCAGCTTAAGGGTTGGGACAGGGGACTATGGCTACACCTTC. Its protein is CASSLRVGTGDYGYTF.

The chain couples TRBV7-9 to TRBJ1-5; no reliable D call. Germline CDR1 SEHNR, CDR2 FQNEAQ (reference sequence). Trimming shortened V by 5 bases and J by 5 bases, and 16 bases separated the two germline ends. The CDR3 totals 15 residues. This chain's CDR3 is CASSTMSEVDQPQHF. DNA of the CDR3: TGTGCCAGCAGCACCATGTCAGAGGTCGATCAGCCCCAGCATTTT.